This T cell receptor beta chain was retrieved from a study of blood T cell repertoires in COVID-19. Study overall: There were acute and convalescent COVID-19 samples, and they came from the United States, Italy and Spain. PBMCs, B-cell-depleted T cells, or T cells provided the cDNA or gDNA that made up the material.

The method was immunoSEQ multiplex PCR; TCRdb's version includes in-frame clones alone and lacks a portion of them. The sample has approximately 490,000 clones; 88% are singletons. The CDR3 has 12 amino acids. From germline, CDR1 is SGHRS and CDR2 YFSETQ. The V gene lost 6 bases and the J gene lost 10 bases, with 16 bases spanning the gap. The specimen was PBMCs or T cells enriched from blood (not recorded which). The clonotype was recovered from a woman in her sixties or seventies who had recovered from COVID-19. The chain uses TRBV5-1 and TRBJ1-1; TRBD1 might be the D (6 bases). CDR3 sequence: CASTRGGLPAFF. The CDR3 DNA reads TGCGCCAGCACCCGGGGGGGCCTTCCAGCTTTCTTT.